This T cell receptor (beta chain) was sequenced in a study of spatial heterogeneity in lung cancer. Study overall: The mean occurrence of each unique TCR and UMI combination in raw reads exceeded 9.5. General study findings and limits: Higher tumor mutation counts went along with higher counts of expanded intratumoral alpha and beta TCRs.

This clonotype showed up many times. Its specificity is not known. TCRdb re-derived calls from the 5' RACE reads in MiXCR, one entry per CDR3 protein. The repertoire holds 100,000 to 110,000 distinct CDR3 sequences, with 4.4% as singletons. As to time point: sample taken at primary tumor resection. The input material, whole RNA from tumor, nontumor lung or frozen PBMC, was sequenced unsorted. Germline V gives CDR1 SEHNR, CDR2 FQNEAQ (reference sequence). The germline V and J ends were trimmed by 4 bases and 3 bases, with 10 bases remaining between them. The CDR3 contains 13 residues. Sequences were derived from lung tumor tissue, sampled at surgery. This clonotype originated in a male donor with early-stage non-small cell lung cancer. V and J are TRBV7-9 and TRBJ2-7, with D unclear. CDR3: CASSSDDLYEQYF. The CDR3 DNA is TGTGCCAGCAGCTCTGACGACCTCTACGAGCAGTACTTC.